This is a list of T cell receptor beta chains from one sample in a study of breast tumors, draining lymph nodes, adjacent tissues. TCRdb processed the multiplex PCR reads anew with MiXCR; each CDR3 protein has one entry. The sample contains over 200,000 distinct CDR3 sequences, less than 40% of which appear only once. Sample: axillary lymph node tissue. These TCRs come from a female donor with breast cancer. Some clones in this sample may be carry-over from other donors' samples. CDR3s include the opening cysteine and the closing phenylalanine or tryptophan. The order of the fields is CDR3 length, clone size, D gene, J gene, V gene, CDR3 protein. The D gene is left open where the match is weak. The listing skips clone size in some rows; elsewhere it reads once, few, many or a size class.

CDR3 length: 18; clone size: NA; D gene: TRBD2; J gene: TRBJ2-1; V gene: TRBV20-1; CDR3 protein: CSARDLKTSGSTYNEQFF
CDR3 length: 15; clone size: NA; D gene: NA; J gene: TRBJ2-4; V gene: TRBV3-1; CDR3 protein: CASSPSFSRKNIQYF
CDR3 length: 13; clone size: many; D gene: NA; J gene: TRBJ2-7; V gene: TRBV6-2/TRBV6-3; CDR3 protein: CAIDYLLWTLEYF
CDR3 length: 15; clone size: many; D gene: NA; J gene: TRBJ2-7; V gene: TRBV6-2/TRBV6-3; CDR3 protein: CASRWTLNPIYEQYF
CDR3 length: 13; clone size: NA; D gene: NA; J gene: TRBJ2-5; V gene: TRBV11-3; CDR3 protein: CASSSPAKETQYF
CDR3 length: 14; clone size: many; D gene: NA; J gene: TRBJ2-3; V gene: TRBV15; CDR3 protein: CATSSTPFRDTQYF
CDR3 length: 13; clone size: many; D gene: NA; J gene: TRBJ1-2; V gene: TRBV7-8; CDR3 protein: CASSPSFAYGYTF
CDR3 length: 16; clone size: many; D gene: TRBD1; J gene: TRBJ1-6; V gene: TRBV27; CDR3 protein: CASSPGTGGVRSPLHF
CDR3 length: 13; clone size: many; D gene: NA; J gene: TRBJ2-7; V gene: TRBV29-1; CDR3 protein: CSVWTGREGEQYF
CDR3 length: 12; clone size: many; D gene: NA; J gene: TRBJ2-2; V gene: TRBV9; CDR3 protein: CASSDPSGELFF
CDR3 length: 15; clone size: many; D gene: NA; J gene: TRBJ2-7; V gene: TRBV6-5; CDR3 protein: CASSYSQGSAYEQYF
CDR3 length: 15; clone size: NA; D gene: TRBD1; J gene: TRBJ1-6; V gene: TRBV2; CDR3 protein: CASSDRDRGNSPLHF
CDR3 length: 12; clone size: NA; D gene: NA; J gene: TRBJ2-7; V gene: TRBV2; CDR3 protein: CASRDRYSEQYF
CDR3 length: 14; clone size: NA; D gene: TRBD1; J gene: NA; V gene: TRBV5-5; CDR3 protein: CASSSEGGQGEAFF
CDR3 length: 20; clone size: few; D gene: TRBD2; J gene: TRBJ2-3; V gene: TRBV20-1; CDR3 protein: CSARGGEVSGRACSTDTQYF
CDR3 length: 13; clone size: NA; D gene: TRBD1; J gene: TRBJ1-4; V gene: TRBV2; CDR3 protein: CASTGGENEKLFF
CDR3 length: 16; clone size: NA; D gene: NA; J gene: TRBJ2-5; V gene: TRBV7-3; CDR3 protein: CASSLGTPHGGETQYF
CDR3 length: 14; clone size: many; D gene: TRBD2; J gene: TRBJ2-5; V gene: TRBV20-1; CDR3 protein: CSARGTSGRETQYF
CDR3 length: 15; clone size: NA; D gene: NA; J gene: TRBJ2-1; V gene: TRBV7-3; CDR3 protein: CASSLRGGNYNEQLF
CDR3 length: 15; clone size: many; D gene: NA; J gene: TRBJ1-5; V gene: TRBV6-1; CDR3 protein: CACHPGSYSNQPQHF
CDR3 length: 14; clone size: many; D gene: TRBD2; J gene: TRBJ2-1; V gene: TRBV20-1; CDR3 protein: CSGTSESSYNEQFF
CDR3 length: 14; clone size: many; D gene: NA; J gene: TRBJ2-7; V gene: TRBV4-3; CDR3 protein: CASSQEWQTYEQYF
CDR3 length: 18; clone size: many; D gene: TRBD2; J gene: TRBJ2-7; V gene: TRBV5-6; CDR3 protein: CASSLELGLAGSSYEQYF
CDR3 length: 13; clone size: many; D gene: NA; J gene: TRBJ2-1; V gene: TRBV4-1; CDR3 protein: CASSQDRAGEQFF
CDR3 length: 13; clone size: many; D gene: NA; J gene: TRBJ1-2; V gene: TRBV18; CDR3 protein: CASSPSGFYGYTF
CDR3 length: 14; clone size: many; D gene: NA; J gene: TRBJ2-2; V gene: TRBV9; CDR3 protein: CASSRTHTTGELFF
CDR3 length: 15; clone size: NA; D gene: NA; J gene: TRBJ2-7; V gene: TRBV6-5; CDR3 protein: CVSSLQGLRAYEQYF
CDR3 length: 12; clone size: many; D gene: NA; J gene: TRBJ2-1; V gene: TRBV5-1; CDR3 protein: CASSAPNNEQFF
CDR3 length: 11; clone size: many; D gene: NA; J gene: TRBJ2-7; V gene: TRBV19; CDR3 protein: CTQGFGYEQYF
CDR3 length: 11; clone size: many; D gene: TRBD1; J gene: TRBJ2-1; V gene: TRBV28; CDR3 protein: CASDRESEQFF
CDR3 length: 11; clone size: once; D gene: NA; J gene: TRBJ2-1; V gene: TRBV7-9; CDR3 protein: CASNQGSEQFF
CDR3 length: 12; clone size: many; D gene: NA; J gene: TRBJ1-5; V gene: TRBV30; CDR3 protein: CAWSQGPGAQHF
CDR3 length: 18; clone size: many; D gene: TRBD2; J gene: TRBJ2-3; V gene: TRBV20-1; CDR3 protein: CSARTGTSGSGSTDTQYF